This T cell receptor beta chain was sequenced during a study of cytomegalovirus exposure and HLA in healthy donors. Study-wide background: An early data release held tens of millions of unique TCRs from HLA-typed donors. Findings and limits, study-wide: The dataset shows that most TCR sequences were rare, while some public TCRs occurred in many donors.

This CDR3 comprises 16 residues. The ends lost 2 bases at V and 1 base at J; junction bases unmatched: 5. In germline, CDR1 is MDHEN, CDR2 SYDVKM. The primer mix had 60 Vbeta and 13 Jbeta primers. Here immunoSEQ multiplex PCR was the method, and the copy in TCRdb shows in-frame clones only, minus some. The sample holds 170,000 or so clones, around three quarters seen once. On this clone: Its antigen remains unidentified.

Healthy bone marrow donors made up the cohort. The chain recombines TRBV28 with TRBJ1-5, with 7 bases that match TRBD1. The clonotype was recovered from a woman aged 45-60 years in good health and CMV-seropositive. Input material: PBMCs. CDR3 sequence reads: CASSLPDRESNQPQHF. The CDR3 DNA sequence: TGTGCCAGCAGTTTACCCGACAGGGAAAGCAATCAGCCCCAGCATTTT. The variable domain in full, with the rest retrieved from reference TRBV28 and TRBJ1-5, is DVKVTQSSRYLVKRTGEKVFLECVQDMDHENMFWYRQDPGLGLRLIYFSYDVKMKEKGDIPEGYSVSREKKERFSLILESASTNQTSMYLCASSLPDRESNQPQHFGDGTRLSIL.